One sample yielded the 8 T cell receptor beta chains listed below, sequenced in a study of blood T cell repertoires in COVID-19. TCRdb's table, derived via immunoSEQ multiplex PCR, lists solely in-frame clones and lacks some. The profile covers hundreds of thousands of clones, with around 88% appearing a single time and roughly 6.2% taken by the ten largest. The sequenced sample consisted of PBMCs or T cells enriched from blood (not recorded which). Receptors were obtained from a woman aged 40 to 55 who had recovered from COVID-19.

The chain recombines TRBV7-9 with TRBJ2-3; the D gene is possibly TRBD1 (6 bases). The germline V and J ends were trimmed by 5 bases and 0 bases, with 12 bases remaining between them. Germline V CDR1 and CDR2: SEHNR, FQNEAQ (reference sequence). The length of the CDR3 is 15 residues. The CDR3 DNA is TGTGCCAGCAGCCCTGGGACAAGGAGCACAGATACGCAGTATTTT. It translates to CASSPGTRSTDTQYF.

CDR3 nucleotides: TGCAGTGCTAGTCTTTTGCCCCGGGGAATGAAAGCTGGCTACACCTTC. Residues: CSASLLPRGMKAGYTF. This chain joins TRBV20-1 and TRBJ1-2, with D uncertain. The CDR3 totals 16 residues. Germline V lookup: CDR1 DFQATT, CDR2 SNEGSKA (reference sequence). V lost 3 bases and J lost 7, with 24 bases in between.

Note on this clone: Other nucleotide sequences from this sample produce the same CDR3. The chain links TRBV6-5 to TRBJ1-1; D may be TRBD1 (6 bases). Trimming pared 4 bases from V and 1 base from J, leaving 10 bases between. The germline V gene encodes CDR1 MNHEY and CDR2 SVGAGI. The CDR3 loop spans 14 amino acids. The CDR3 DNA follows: TGTGCCAGCAGTTCCGTCAGGGGGAACACTGAAGCTTTCTTT. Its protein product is CASSSVRGNTEAFF.

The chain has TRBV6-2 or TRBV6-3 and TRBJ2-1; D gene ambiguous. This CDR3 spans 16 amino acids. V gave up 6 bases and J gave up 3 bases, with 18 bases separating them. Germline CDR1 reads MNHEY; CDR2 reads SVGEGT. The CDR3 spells CASSRKAGTNYNEQFF. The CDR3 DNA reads TGTGCCAGCAGCCGAAAAGCAGGAACCAACTACAATGAGCAGTTCTTC.

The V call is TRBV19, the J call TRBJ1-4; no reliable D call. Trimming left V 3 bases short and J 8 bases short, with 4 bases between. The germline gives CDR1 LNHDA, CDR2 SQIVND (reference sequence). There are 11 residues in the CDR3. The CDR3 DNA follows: TGTGCCAGTAGTATTCGGGAAAAACTGTTTTTT. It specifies CASSIREKLFF. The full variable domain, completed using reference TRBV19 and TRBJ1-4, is DGGITQSPKYLFRKEGQNVTLSCEQNLNHDAMYWYRQDPGQGLRLIYYSQIVNDFQKGDIAEGYSVSREKKESFPLTVTSAQKNPTAFYLCASSIREKLFFGSGTQLSVL.

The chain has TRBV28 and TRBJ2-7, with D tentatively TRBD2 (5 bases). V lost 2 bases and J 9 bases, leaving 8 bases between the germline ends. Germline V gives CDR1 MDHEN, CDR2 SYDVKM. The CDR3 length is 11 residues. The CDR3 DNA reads TGTGCCAGCAGTTTACGTGCGGGGCAGTACTTC. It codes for CASSLRAGQYF.

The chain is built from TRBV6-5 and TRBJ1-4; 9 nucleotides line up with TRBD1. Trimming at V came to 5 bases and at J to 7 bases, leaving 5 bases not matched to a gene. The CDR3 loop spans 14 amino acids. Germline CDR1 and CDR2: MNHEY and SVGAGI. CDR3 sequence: CASSPTGGGEKLFF. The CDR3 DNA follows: TGTGCCAGCAGTCCAACAGGGGGCGGTGAAAAACTGTTTTTT.

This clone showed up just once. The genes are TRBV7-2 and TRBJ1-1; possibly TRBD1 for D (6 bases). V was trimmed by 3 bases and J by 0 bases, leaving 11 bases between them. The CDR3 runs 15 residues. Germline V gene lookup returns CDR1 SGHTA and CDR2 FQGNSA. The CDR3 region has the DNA TGTGCCAGCAGCTTTCAGGGGCAAATGAACACTGAAGCTTTCTTT. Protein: CASSFQGQMNTEAFF.